What follows are 22 T cell receptor beta chains derived from one specimen sequenced in a study of vaccination and CD4 T cells after COVID-19. The antigens of these receptors remain unknown. Treatment denoted: approximately nine-day PBMC culture with coronavirus spike peptide pools or control peptides (ViraFEST assay). Investigators obtained the unexposed donor's CD4+ T cells before the COVID-19 pandemic (2011-2018). Cultured CD4+ T-cell DNA underwent Oncomine TCR Beta short-read sequencing. DNA came from CD4+ T cells after culture. Each CDR3 protein is one row after TCRdb ran MiXCR on the PCR reads. This table has 9,100 or so distinct CDR3 sequences, approximately 31% appearing once. The sequenced sample was CD4+ T cells from blood, cultured in vitro. The receptors come from a human donor in good health.

The gene calls are TRBV2 and TRBJ1-1; D is unresolved. This CDR3 is 13 amino acids long. The V and J ends lost 3 bases and 7 bases respectively, with 12 bases between them. CDR1 and CDR2 from the germline V gene are SNHLY and FYNNEI. CDR3 nucleotides: TGTGCCAGCAGTGAGGGAGGAGCTTTTGAAGCTTTCTTT. This translates into CASSEGGAFEAFF.

Note on this clonotype: The CDR3 end shows no conserved phenylalanine or tryptophan, and so a read error is likely. This chain joins TRBV7-3 and TRBJ2-3; D may be TRBD1 or TRBD2 (5 bases each). Germline CDR1 is SGHTA and CDR2 is FQGTGA. V lost 2 bases and J lost 2, with 17 bases in between. The CDR3 is made up of 17 amino acids. The CDR3 DNA is TGTGCCAGCAGCTTAGCATCCGGGGCGTACTACACAGATACGCAGTATTCT. It yields the protein CASSLASGAYYTDTQYS.

The chain recombines TRBV20-1 with TRBJ2-1; 8 nucleotides agree with TRBD2. The germline CDR1 and CDR2 sequences are DFQATT and SNEGSKA (reference sequence). This CDR3 is built from 14 residues. The V gene end was trimmed by 5 bases and the J gene end by 9 bases; junction bases not matched to a gene: 12. CDR3 residues: CSARRGSGGFEQFF. CDR3 nucleotide sequence: TGCAGTGCTCGGAGGGGCAGCGGGGGCTTTGAGCAGTTCTTC.

Here the CDR3 reads CASSKGTSGATDTQYF. The CDR3 DNA is TGTGCCAGTAGTAAAGGGACTAGCGGGGCCACGGATACGCAGTATTTT. V is TRBV19 and J is TRBJ2-3, with 13 bases identical to TRBD2. The trim removed 4 bases at V and 6 bases at J, leaving 7 bases unmatched. The CDR3 is made up of 16 amino acids. CDR1 and CDR2 (germline): LNHDA, SQIVND (reference sequence).

CDR3 DNA sequence: TGTGCCAGCAGTTACGACAGGGGGAACACTGAAGCTTTCTTT. Amino acid sequence: CASSYDRGNTEAFF. The gene calls are TRBV2 and TRBJ1-1, with 8 bases that match TRBD1. The CDR3 spans 14 residues. The V gene end was trimmed by 5 bases and the J gene end by 1 base; junction bases not matched to a gene: 3. Germline V gene data show CDR1 as SNHLY and CDR2 as FYNNEI.

This chain joins TRBV27 and TRBJ2-3; D unresolved. The germline gives CDR1 MNHEY, CDR2 SMNVEV (reference sequence). This CDR3 is 17 amino acids long. Trimming removed 0 bases at V and 0 bases at J, with 13 bases between. CDR3 residues: CASSLSAGYLSTDTQYF. The CDR3 DNA reads as TGTGCCAGCAGTTTATCCGCCGGCTATTTGAGCACAGATACGCAGTATTTT.

The table lists this clonotype with a few counts. The chain is built from TRBV7-9 and TRBJ1-2; D may be TRBD1 (5 bases). Trimming left V 5 bases short and J 4 bases short, with 11 bases between. The germline V gene encodes CDR1 SEHNR and CDR2 FQNEAQ (reference sequence). This CDR3 spans 13 amino acids. The CDR3 DNA sequence: TGTGCCAGCAGCGGGGGGGTGGTCTATGGCTACACCTTC. Its protein product is CASSGGVVYGYTF.

This sequence joins TRBV6-5 and TRBJ1-5; no definite D call. This CDR3 contains 15 residues. With 0 bases removed from V and 4 bases from J, the gap between germline ends came to 10 bases. Germline V gene sequence: CDR1 MNHEY, CDR2 SVGAGI. The CDR3 here is CASSYSFLGNQPQHF. In DNA form, the CDR3 reads TGTGCCAGCAGTTACTCGTTTCTGGGGAATCAGCCCCAGCATTTT.

This sequence joins TRBV7-2 and TRBJ2-5; 9 nucleotides match TRBD2. CDR1 and CDR2 from the germline V gene are SGHTA and FQGNSA. The CDR3 runs to 16 residues. The trim removed 4 bases at V and 4 bases at J, leaving 10 bases unmatched. As DNA, the CDR3 is TGTGCCAGCAGCTCTGGGGGGGGTAGCGGGAGAGAGACCCAGTACTTC. This translates into CASSSGGGSGRETQYF.

V usage is TRBV6-5 and J usage is TRBJ1-3; D may be TRBD1 (5 bases). The CDR3 extends over 16 amino acids. Germline V gene sequence: CDR1 MNHEY, CDR2 SVGAGI. V was pared by 0 bases and J by 9 bases, with 18 bases between. The CDR3 here is CASSYSQAALVSTIYF. In DNA form, the CDR3 reads TGTGCCAGCAGTTACTCACAGGCGGCCCTTGTAAGCACCATATATTTT.

The chain has TRBV11-2 and TRBJ2-1; D ambiguous. The V gene lost 0 bases and the J gene lost 4 bases, with 7 bases spanning the gap. CDR3 length: 14 amino acids. The germline V gene has CDR1 SGHAT and CDR2 FQNNGV. The CDR3 here is CASSLDRGYNEQFF. The DNA for the CDR3 is TGTGCCAGCAGCTTAGACAGAGGATACAATGAGCAGTTCTTC.

This clonotype came up a few times. This chain joins TRBV20-1 and TRBJ2-3, with TRBD2 matching over 16 bases. After removal of 3 bases from V and 5 bases from J, the junction contained 5 bases not matched to a gene. Germline V gene sequence: CDR1 DFQATT, CDR2 SNEGSKA (reference sequence). The CDR3 covers 16 residues. The CDR3 sequence is CSASQGLAGGQDTQYF. As DNA, the CDR3 is TGCAGTGCTAGTCAGGGACTAGCGGGAGGGCAAGATACGCAGTATTTT.

This clonotype has a handful of counts. V and J are TRBV7-2 and TRBJ1-3; D is uncertain. With 8 bases removed from V and 1 base from J, the gap between germline ends came to 6 bases. The CDR3 contains 12 residues. Germline CDR1 and CDR2: SGHTA and FQGNSA. In DNA, the CDR3 is TGTGCCAGCGGTGTTTCTGGAAACACCATATATTTT. It is translated as CASGVSGNTIYF.

There are a few counts of this clonotype. The V gene is TRBV6-1, the J gene TRBJ2-1, with D hard to call. Trimming took 6 bases from V and 4 from J, leaving 10 bases between them. CDR3 length: 13 amino acids. Germline values: CDR1 MNHNS, CDR2 SASEGT. CDR3: CASRNNVYNEQFF. CDR3 bases: TGTGCCAGCAGAAATAACGTGTACAATGAGCAGTTCTTC.

This chain joins TRBV30 and TRBJ2-7; D unresolved. The germline gives CDR1 GTSNPN, CDR2 SVGIG (reference sequence). With 5 bases removed from V and 6 bases from J, the gap between germline ends came to 14 bases. This CDR3 spans 12 amino acids. The CDR3 loop reads CAWLFRTGEQYF. CDR3 bases: TGTGCCTGGCTGTTTAGGACGGGCGAGCAGTACTTC.

This clonotype appeared a few times. The J gene is TRBJ2-1, the V gene TRBV6-1; 8 nucleotides match TRBD2. Germline trimming cut 8 bases from V and 2 bases from J; bases unmatched to any gene: 5. This CDR3 spans 14 amino acids. From germline, CDR1 is MNHNS and CDR2 SASEGT. The DNA for the CDR3 is TGTGCCAGCCGAGATAGCGGGACCTACAATGAGCAGTTCTTC. Translation: CASRDSGTYNEQFF.

V and J are TRBV11-2 and TRBJ2-1; D is possibly TRBD1 (5 bases). There are 16 residues in the CDR3. V was clipped by 4 bases and J by 4 bases, with 17 bases between them. Germline V CDR1 and CDR2: SGHAT, FQNNGV. CDR3 protein: CASSSIGAASYNEQFF. In nucleotides, the CDR3 is TGTGCCAGCAGCTCGATAGGGGCGGCGTCTTACAATGAGCAGTTCTTC. The entire variable domain, with the rest obtained from reference TRBV11-2 and TRBJ2-1, is as follows: EAGVAQSPRYKIIEKRQSVAFWCNPISGHATLYWYQQILGQGPKLLIQFQNNGVVDDSQLPKDRFSAERLKGVDSTLKIQPAKLEDSAVYLCASSSIGAASYNEQFFGPGTRLTVL.

This clonotype was seen a few times. The V and J genes are TRBV20-1 and TRBJ2-3; 7 positions agree with TRBD2. V gave up 4 bases and J gave up 1 base; unmatched junction bases: 11. Germline V CDR1 and CDR2: DFQATT, SNEGSKA (reference sequence). This CDR3 contains 16 residues. CDR3 DNA: TGCAGTGCTAACCGGGTTGTGACTAGCCGCACAGATACGCAGTATTTT. This codes for CSANRVVTSRTDTQYF.

By share of the sample, this clonotype is medium-sized. The chain joins TRBV7-8 to TRBJ1-1, with TRBD1 matching 9 bases. The CDR3 contains 14 residues. From germline, CDR1 is SGHVS and CDR2 FQNEAQ. Trimming cost V 5 bases and J 1 base; bases outside gene matches: 2. The CDR3 DNA reads as TGTGCCAGCAGCGGGACAGGGCCGAACACTGAAGCTTTCTTT. This sequence encodes CASSGTGPNTEAFF.

The rearrangement links TRBV25-1 to TRBJ1-4, with a possible D match to TRBD1 (6 bases). V lost 4 bases to trimming and J lost 10 bases, with 19 bases between them. Germline V lookup: CDR1 MGHDK, CDR2 SYGVNS. This CDR3 region has 15 residues. CDR3 sequence: CASSVTGTGIRKLFF. DNA for the CDR3: TGTGCCAGCAGTGTAACTGGTACAGGGATTAGAAAACTGTTTTTT.

This chain links TRBV19 with TRBJ2-7, with 8 bases aligning to TRBD1. V lost 6 bases, J lost 0 bases, and 7 bases stayed unmatched. Per germline, CDR1 LNHDA and CDR2 SQIVND (reference sequence). The CDR3 is 15 amino acids. CDR3 protein: CASSGGQGGSYEQYF. For the CDR3, the DNA is TGTGCCAGTAGCGGAGGACAGGGTGGCTCCTACGAGCAGTACTTC.

This chain uses TRBV7-9 with TRBJ1-2; no definite D call. The CDR3 totals 16 residues. CDR1 and CDR2 from the germline V gene are SEHNR and FQNEAQ (reference sequence). The germline V and J ends were trimmed by 1 base and 3 bases, with 15 bases remaining between them. The CDR3 region is CASSLGRPTLHYGYTF. The CDR3 bases are TGTGCCAGCAGCTTAGGCCGGCCGACCCTTCACTATGGCTACACCTTC.